A selection of T cell receptor beta chains follows, all from one sample in a study of CD8 T cells in ankylosing spondylitis. TCRdb redid the calling of the 5' RACE reads with MiXCR, one entry per CDR3 protein. The sample has 85,000 to 100,000 distinct CDR3 sequences, roughly 9.6% seen once. The sequencing sample was made of blood, either unsorted or a sorted T cell fraction (not recorded which). The source is a male donor with ankylosing spondylitis or in good health (not recorded which). Each CDR3 is given with its conserved first and last residue. Each record gives: J gene, V gene, D gene, clone size, CDR3 protein, CDR3 DNA. D genes are given only for firm matches. Clone size is not always given. Where it is, it says once, few, many or a class for expanded clones.

>TRBJ2-1|TRBV9|TRBD2|many
CASSRGTSGYNEQFF
TGTGCCAGCAGCAGGGGGACTAGCGGTTACAATGAGCAGTTCTTC
>TRBJ1-5|TRBV6-1|TRBD1|many
CASSTGQYNQPQHF
TGTGCCAGCAGCACGGGACAGTATAATCAGCCCCAGCATTTT
>TRBJ2-3|TRBV5-1|NA|many
CASSLEAQVDTDTQYF
TGCGCCAGCAGCTTGGAAGCCCAGGTGGACACAGATACGCAGTATTTT
>TRBJ1-4|TRBV7-9|TRBD1|NA
CASSSEDRDGEKLFF
TGTGCCAGCAGCTCAGAAGACAGGGATGGTGAAAAACTGTTTTTT
>TRBJ2-3|TRBV20-1|NA|many
CSAGVGATDTQYF
TGCAGCGCCGGCGTGGGGGCCACAGATACGCAGTATTTT
>TRBJ2-7|TRBV7-8|TRBD1|many
CASSPTGGAHYEQYF
TGTGCCAGCAGCCCGACAGGGGGCGCGCATTACGAGCAGTACTTC
>TRBJ1-1|TRBV5-1|NA|many
CASSAGTNTEAFF
TGCGCCAGCAGCGCAGGGACGAACACTGAAGCTTTCTTT
>TRBJ2-3|TRBV24-1|NA|many
CATVGRVTDTQYF
TGTGCCACCGTCGGAAGGGTGACAGATACGCAGTATTTT
>TRBJ2-3|TRBV28|NA|many
CAIKGGVSTDTQYF
TGTGCCATAAAAGGGGGGGTAAGCACAGATACGCAGTATTTT
>TRBJ1-3|TRBV20-1|NA|many
CSARQGAGNTIYF
TGCAGTGCTAGACAGGGAGCTGGAAACACCATATATTTT
>TRBJ1-1|TRBV30|TRBD1|many
CAWSVVQGQTLLANTEAFF
TGTGCCTGGAGTGTTGTACAGGGACAGACCCTCCTCGCAAACACTGAAGCTTTCTTT
>TRBJ2-7|TRBV29-1|TRBD2|many
CSVEEGAGGQYF
TGCAGCGTTGAAGAGGGAGCGGGGGGGCAGTACTTC
>TRBJ2-7|TRBV20-1|TRBD2|NA
CSARVAGLAKMNLYEQYF
TGCAGTGCTAGAGTAGCGGGACTAGCGAAGATGAACCTCTACGAGCAGTACTTC
>TRBJ2-5|TRBV2|NA|many
CASRPADLQETQYF
TGTGCCAGCAGGCCCGCGGATCTCCAAGAGACCCAGTACTTC
>TRBJ1-6|TRBV28|TRBD1|many
CASSTDRGASPLHF
TGTGCCAGCAGCACTGACAGGGGAGCTTCACCCCTCCACTTT
>TRBJ2-1|TRBV20-1|NA|many
CSAIPLTDFYNEQFF
TGCAGTGCGATCCCACTAACTGACTTCTACAATGAGCAGTTCTTC
>TRBJ1-1|TRBV9|NA|many
CASSGDGPGHTEAFF
TGTGCCAGCAGCGGAGACGGTCCGGGTCATACTGAAGCTTTCTTT
>TRBJ2-2|TRBV28|TRBD2|NA
CASSWLMGGVNTGELFF
TGTGCCAGCAGCTGGCTGATGGGAGGGGTGAACACCGGGGAGCTGTTTTTT
>TRBJ2-7|TRBV20-1|TRBD1|many
CSASGTAITYEQYF
TGCAGTGCTAGCGGGACAGCTATCACCTACGAGCAGTACTTC
>TRBJ1-2|TRBV14|TRBD1|many
CASSPGTGRYYGYTF
TGTGCCAGCAGCCCCGGGACAGGGAGGTACTATGGCTACACCTTC
>TRBJ2-7|TRBV20-1|TRBD1|many
CSARDLGQGTVGQYF
TGCAGTGCTAGAGATCTGGGACAGGGCACCGTGGGGCAGTACTTC
>TRBJ2-2|TRBV6-6|NA|many
CASSAQPGELFF
TGTGCCAGCAGCGCCCAACCCGGGGAGCTGTTTTTT
>TRBJ1-5|TRBV12-3/TRBV12-4|TRBD1|many
CASRPRDRDNQPQHF
TGTGCCAGCAGACCCCGGGACAGGGACAATCAGCCCCAGCATTTT
>TRBJ1-1|TRBV5-1|TRBD1|many
CASSHGQGGTEAFF
TGCGCCAGCAGCCACGGACAGGGAGGCACTGAAGCTTTCTTT
>TRBJ1-2|TRBV7-2|NA|many
CASSLAQPSNYGYTF
TGTGCCAGCAGCTTAGCGCAGCCTTCGAACTATGGCTACACCTTC
>TRBJ1-1|TRBV7-9|TRBD1|few
CASSSGQVNTEAFF
TGTGCCAGCAGCTCCGGACAGGTGAACACTGAAGCTTTCTTT
>TRBJ2-7|TRBV20-1|NA|many
CSAGGLATYEQYF
TGCAGTGCTGGGGGACTCGCAACCTACGAGCAGTACTTC
>TRBJ2-2|TRBV12-3/TRBV12-4|NA|many
CASSPWTGRGELFF
TGTGCCAGCAGCCCATGGACTGGGAGGGGGGAGCTGTTTTTT
>TRBJ2-7|TRBV5-1|TRBD1|many
CASSLDPRTGFYEQYF
TGCGCCAGCAGCTTGGATCCGAGGACAGGGTTCTACGAGCAGTACTTC
>TRBJ1-6|TRBV3-1|NA|many
CASSSRDRNSPLHF
TGTGCCAGCAGCTCTCGTGACAGAAATTCACCCCTCCACTTT
>TRBJ2-1|TRBV12-3/TRBV12-4|TRBD2|many
CASSLASGGSYNEQFF
TGTGCCAGCAGTTTAGCCAGCGGGGGGTCCTACAATGAGCAGTTCTTC
>TRBJ2-5|TRBV3-1|NA|many
CASSRSGIEGETQYF
TGTGCCAGCAGCCGTTCTGGGATAGAGGGGGAGACCCAGTACTTC
>TRBJ2-1|TRBV18|TRBD1|NA
CASSPPSSGTGFYNEQFF
TGTGCCAGCTCACCACCGTCATCCGGGACAGGGTTCTACAATGAGCAGTTCTTC
>TRBJ1-6|TRBV10-3|NA|many
CAISAREVSPLHF
TGTGCCATCAGTGCCAGGGAAGTGTCACCCCTCCACTTT
>TRBJ2-7|TRBV5-1|TRBD1|NA
CASSLGTGNSYEQYF
TGCGCCAGCAGCTTGGGGACAGGGAACTCCTACGAGCAGTACTTC
>TRBJ2-3|TRBV28|NA|NA
CASSLRRGGPDTQYF
TGTGCCAGCAGTTTAAGGCGGGGCGGGCCAGATACGCAGTATTTT
>TRBJ2-7|TRBV7-8|TRBD1|many
CASSFGTGGDYESYEQYF
TGTGCCAGCAGCTTCGGGACAGGGGGCGATTATGAATCTTACGAGCAGTACTTC
>TRBJ2-4|TRBV11-2|TRBD2|NA
CASSLLGLAGGKWDIQYF
TGTGCCAGCAGCCTTTTAGGACTAGCGGGGGGCAAGTGGGACATTCAGTACTTC
>TRBJ1-5|TRBV7-2|TRBD1|many
CASSLVNRQGVGQPQHF
TGTGCCAGCAGCTTAGTAAATCGACAGGGGGTAGGTCAGCCCCAGCATTTT
>TRBJ2-7|TRBV6-1|TRBD1|many
CASRKSPLQTGANEQYF
TGTGCCAGCCGAAAATCACCCTTACAGACAGGGGCCAACGAGCAGTACTTC